This is a list of T cell receptor beta chains from one sample in a study of shared clonotypes between healthy human individuals. Some clones are missing from TCRdb's copy, which holds only in-frame ones; the method was immunoSEQ multiplex PCR. Here the sample spans hundreds of thousands of clones, around 72% being singletons. Source material: memory CD4+ T cells sorted from blood. The source of these receptors is a woman aged 25 to 39 in good health. The CDR3 runs from the conserved cysteine through the conserved F or W. The order of the fields is J gene, clone size, D gene, V gene, CDR3 length, CDR3 protein, CDR3 DNA. The D gene is left open where the match is weak. The size entry is marked missing in some rows and otherwise reads once, few, many or a size class.

>TRBJ2-2|NA|NA|TRBV5-4|18
CASSTFLVSLSNTGELFF
TGTGCCAGCAGCACTTTCCTAGTATCCCTCTCGAACACCGGGGAGCTGTTTTTT
>TRBJ2-3|NA|TRBD2|TRBV2|14
CATTLAGGGDTQYF
TGTGCCACCACCCTAGCGGGAGGGGGAGATACGCAGTATTTT
>TRBJ1-2|NA|NA|TRBV28|16
CASSRNGLGTTRGYTF
TGTGCCAGCAGCCGAAATGGACTTGGGACAACTAGAGGCTACACCTTC
>TRBJ2-3|NA|TRBD2|TRBV4-2|15
CASSQDSAGDDTQYF
TGTGCCAGCAGCCAAGATTCAGCGGGAGATGATACGCAGTATTTT
>TRBJ2-1|NA|NA|TRBV18|13
CASSPGSNNEQFF
TGTGCCAGCTCACCCGGATCGAACAATGAGCAGTTCTTC
>TRBJ2-7|NA|TRBD1|TRBV10-3|16
CAISESQGTGSPEQYF
TGTGCCATCAGTGAGTCGCAGGGGACAGGGTCACCCGAGCAGTACTTC
>TRBJ2-1|NA|TRBD2|TRBV11-2|15
CASSFGVAGYNEQFF
TGTGCCAGCAGCTTTGGCGTAGCGGGGTACAATGAGCAGTTCTTC
>TRBJ1-4|once|TRBD1|TRBV27|16
CASSDGTGGYQEKLFF
TGTGCCAGCAGTGACGGGACAGGTGGATATCAGGAAAAACTGTTTTTT
>TRBJ1-1|few|NA|TRBV18|14
CASSPLDTYTEAFF
TGTGCCAGCTCACCCCTGGACACATACACTGAAGCTTTCTTT
>TRBJ2-7|few|TRBD2|TRBV2|19
CASSGIRGRLAGGPYEQYF
TGTGCCAGCAGTGGTATACGTGGGAGACTAGCGGGAGGTCCCTACGAGCAGTACTTC
>TRBJ2-1|NA|NA|TRBV6-1|13
CASSKNRVSEQFF
TGTGCCAGCAGTAAGAACAGGGTTAGTGAGCAGTTCTTC
>TRBJ1-1|NA|NA|TRBV19|11
CASIGNTEAFF
TGTGCCAGTATTGGGAACACTGAAGCTTTCTTT
>TRBJ2-2|NA|TRBD1|TRBV11-3|15
CASSVGQGGAGELFF
TGTGCCAGCAGCGTCGGACAGGGGGGGGCCGGGGAGCTGTTTTTT
>TRBJ2-7|NA|NA|TRBV6-1|14
CASSGPGHYYEQYF
TGTGCCAGCAGTGGCCCGGGACACTACTACGAGCAGTACTTC
>TRBJ2-3|few|TRBD1|TRBV4-2|15
CASSLGGGSTDTQYF
TGTGCCAGCAGCCTAGGGGGCGGGAGCACAGATACGCAGTATTTT
>TRBJ2-1|few|TRBD2|TRBV5-4|15
CASGPGGVRSNEQFF
TGTGCCAGCGGACCGGGGGGAGTAAGGTCCAATGAGCAGTTCTTC
>TRBJ2-7|few|NA|TRBV7-2|13
CASSPGPGYEQYF
TGTGCCAGCAGCCCAGGACCTGGCTACGAGCAGTACTTC
>TRBJ2-2|NA|TRBD2|TRBV6-6|15
CASSYGLAENGELFF
TGTGCCAGCAGTTACGGGCTAGCGGAAAACGGGGAGCTGTTTTTT
>TRBJ1-2|many|NA|TRBV6-1|13
CASSEAGGNGYTF
TGTGCCAGCAGTGAAGCGGGAGGTAATGGCTACACCTTC
>TRBJ2-1|NA|NA|TRBV7-8|15
CASSLSWGTPNEQFF
TGTGCCAGCAGCTTATCATGGGGGACTCCCAATGAGCAGTTCTTC
>TRBJ2-7|NA|TRBD2|TRBV5-1|14
CASSGSGGSYEQYF
TGCGCCAGCAGCGGGTCGGGAGGTTCCTACGAGCAGTACTTC
>TRBJ1-5|NA|NA|TRBV5-4|16
CASSLARPMMNQPQHF
TGTGCCAGCAGCTTGGCCCGGCCGATGATGAATCAGCCCCAGCATTTT
>TRBJ2-3|NA|TRBD1|TRBV18|14
CASSPDRGTDTQYF
TGTGCCAGCTCACCCGACAGGGGCACAGATACGCAGTATTTT
>TRBJ2-5|NA|NA|TRBV21-1|16
CASSNIRDPRLGTQYF
TGTGCCAGCAGCAATATAAGGGACCCCCGCCTCGGGACCCAGTACTTC
>TRBJ2-1|NA|NA|TRBV2|14
CASRLSGLGNEQFF
TGTGCCAGCCGACTGTCCGGACTTGGCAATGAGCAGTTCTTC
>TRBJ2-5|NA|NA|TRBV7-8|14
CASSPSGRVETQYF
TGTGCCAGCAGCCCCTCCGGGAGAGTGGAGACCCAGTACTTC
>TRBJ2-1|NA|TRBD2|TRBV7-9|12
CASSREVDEQFF
TGTGCCAGCAGCCGGGAGGTGGATGAGCAGTTCTTC
>TRBJ1-2|NA|NA|TRBV19|15
CASSVSKELIGGYTF
TGTGCCAGTAGTGTAAGCAAGGAATTGATCGGTGGCTACACCTTC
>TRBJ1-3|NA|TRBD1|TRBV6-1|14
CASSEGTGGNTIYF
TGTGCCAGCAGTGAAGGGACAGGGGGAAACACCATATATTTT
>TRBJ1-6|NA|TRBD1|TRBV25-1|15
CASTENRGVESPLHF
TGTGCCAGCACCGAGAACAGGGGAGTAGAGTCACCCCTCCACTTT
>TRBJ1-3|NA|TRBD1|TRBV9|15
CASSGTGTSGNTIYF
TGTGCCAGCAGCGGGACAGGAACTTCTGGAAACACCATATATTTT
>TRBJ1-1|few|TRBD1|TRBV7-9|16
CASSPNRGGMNTEAFF
TGTGCCAGCAGCCCGAACAGGGGAGGGATGAACACTGAAGCTTTCTTT
>TRBJ1-6|NA|NA|TRBV19|14
CASSIGGWRSPLHF
TGTGCCAGTAGTATAGGAGGATGGCGGTCACCCCTCCACTTT
>TRBJ1-5|many|NA|TRBV5-1|15
CASSLDPGSNQPQHF
TGCGCCAGCAGCTTGGATCCGGGGAGCAATCAGCCCCAGCATTTT
>TRBJ1-1|few|NA|TRBV5-1|15
CASSRRTEMNTEAFF
TGCGCCAGCAGCCGAAGGACAGAGATGAACACTGAAGCTTTCTTT
>TRBJ2-1|many|TRBD2|TRBV19|13
CASSIILAGEQFF
TGTGCCAGTAGTATAATTCTAGCGGGTGAGCAGTTCTTC
>TRBJ2-2|once|NA|TRBV28|14
CASSFQFFTGELFF
TGTGCCAGCAGTTTCCAGTTCTTCACCGGGGAGCTGTTTTTT
>TRBJ2-6|once|NA|TRBV2|15
CASSETGPGANVLTF
TGTGCCAGCAGTGAAACAGGGCCTGGGGCCAACGTCCTGACTTTC
>TRBJ2-7|NA|NA|TRBV7-9|12
CASSSSSYEQYF
TGTGCCAGCAGCTCTAGTTCCTACGAGCAGTACTTC
>TRBJ2-3|few|TRBD2|TRBV18|17
CASSPKTSGSLTDTQYF
TGTGCCAGCTCACCGAAGACTAGCGGGAGTTTAACAGATACGCAGTATTTT
>TRBJ1-2|NA|NA|TRBV19|16
CASSIGPAGFDYGYTF
TGTGCCAGTAGTATAGGCCCCGCAGGGTTCGACTATGGCTACACCTTC
>TRBJ1-2|NA|NA|TRBV10-3|11
CAISGKYGYTF
TGTGCCATCAGCGGGAAATATGGCTACACCTTC
>TRBJ2-2|NA|NA|TRBV15|13
CATSRDINGELFF
TGTGCCACCAGCAGAGATATTAACGGGGAGCTGTTTTTT
>TRBJ1-2|once|NA|TRBV5-1|14
CASSVEARPGGYTF
TGCGCCAGCAGTGTGGAGGCCAGACCGGGGGGCTACACCTTC
>TRBJ2-7|once|NA|TRBV14|14
CASSQVDPAHEQYF
TGTGCCAGCAGCCAAGTGGACCCTGCCCACGAGCAGTACTTC
>TRBJ1-2|few|NA|TRBV10-3|13
CAISENGAYGYTF
TGTGCCATCAGTGAGAATGGGGCCTATGGCTACACCTTC
>TRBJ2-5|NA|NA|TRBV28|14
CASSSRRYQETQYF
TGTGCCAGCAGTTCGCGGCGGTACCAAGAGACCCAGTACTTC
>TRBJ2-3|NA|NA|TRBV16|11
CASSQGYTQYF
TGTGCCAGCAGCCAAGGCTATACGCAGTATTTT
>TRBJ1-5|few|NA|TRBV28|15
CASILSKGRNQPQHF
TGTGCCAGCATTTTGTCTAAAGGGAGGAATCAGCCCCAGCATTTT
>TRBJ1-4|NA|NA|TRBV19|14
CASSFPSAREKLFF
TGTGCCAGTAGTTTCCCGTCCGCGAGGGAAAAACTGTTTTTT
>TRBJ2-7|NA|NA|TRBV6-1|14
CASYSGWALYEQYF
TGTGCCAGTTACTCCGGGTGGGCCCTCTACGAGCAGTACTTC
>TRBJ1-3|NA|TRBD1|TRBV28|15
CASRSTGGAGNTIYF
TGTGCCAGCAGAAGCACAGGGGGCGCTGGAAACACCATATATTTT